This entry concerns a single TCR beta chain. Its target is not known. As to time point: peripheral blood 6 weeks after treatment start. V lost 3 bases, J lost 0 bases, and 10 bases lay in between. This CDR3 is 15 amino acids long. CDR1 SGDLS and CDR2 YYNGEE come from the germline V gene. The data originate from a study of PD-L1 blockade in urothelial cancer. Across the whole study: About 90% of the 29 patients were males with bladder-origin urothelial cancer. Blood gave a median around 150,000 T cells. General observations from the study: Enhanced expansion of tumor-associated blood clones at 3 weeks characterized durable-benefit patients. Pretreatment clonality of the blood TCR repertoire below the median was predictive of superior survival.

Measured with immunoSEQ multiplex PCR; TCRdb has only the in-frame clones, and not every one. This sample carries under 85,000 clones, 75% to 95% of them seen once, and the ten largest clones take over 0.7%. The chain employs TRBV9 and TRBJ1-5; no definite D call. The clonotype comes from a woman of 80 years or more with urothelial cancer. Sequenced material: PBMCs, taken around atezolizumab (anti-PD-L1) treatment. As DNA, the CDR3 is TGTGCCAGCAGCGCCGACGGGGATAGCAATCAGCCCCAGCATTTT. Its protein product is CASSADGDSNQPQHF.